Presented here are 10 T cell receptor beta chains from one specimen sequenced in a study of cytomegalovirus exposure and HLA in healthy donors. Vbeta (60) and Jbeta (13) primers were used in the PCR. Data came from immunoSEQ multiplex PCR; TCRdb stores just in-frame clones and leaves some out. The data show roughly 230,000 clones, roughly 78% seen once. Sample: PBMCs. The receptors were sampled from a boy between 10 and 17 years old in good health and CMV-seronegative.

The genes are TRBV30 and TRBJ1-2, with D perhaps matching TRBD1 (6 bases). The CDR3 spans 15 residues. The V end was cut by 2 bases, the J end by 10 bases, with 23 bases between. Germline CDR1 GTSNPN, CDR2 SVGIG (reference sequence). DNA for the CDR3: TGTGCCTGGAGTCCCAGGGGCGGGCGTCCTCTGTCCTACACCTTC. It translates to CAWSPRGGRPLSYTF. Full variable domain (missing parts from reference TRBV30 and TRBJ1-2): SQTIHQWPATLVQPVGSPLSLECTVEGTSNPNLYWYRQAAGRGLQLLFYSVGIGQISSEVPQNLSASRPQDRQFILSSKKLLLSDSGFYLCAWSPRGGRPLSYTFGSGTRLTVV.

The V and J genes are TRBV30 and TRBJ2-5; possibly TRBD2 for D (6 bases). CDR1 GTSNPN and CDR2 SVGIG come from the germline V gene (reference sequence). The CDR3 totals 14 residues. Trimming removed 0 bases at V and 2 bases at J, with 10 bases between. In nucleotides, the CDR3 is TGTGCCTGGAGTGTCCCAGGGACTCAAGAGACCCAGTACTTC. This gives the protein CAWSVPGTQETQYF.

The table lists this clone with a few counts. This chain joins TRBV27 and TRBJ1-4, with 9 bases lining up with TRBD1. Losses at the gene ends were 3 bases for V and 7 bases for J; bases not matched to a gene: 9. Looked up from germline, CDR1 is MNHEY and CDR2 is SMNVEV (reference sequence). The CDR3 has 16 residues. CDR3 DNA: TGTGCCAGCAGTTTTTCCCCCGGGACAGGGTCTGAAAAACTGTTTTTT. Translated, it gives CASSFSPGTGSEKLFF.

This chain links TRBV11-3 with TRBJ1-1, with TRBD1 as a possible D gene (6 bases). This CDR3 comprises 15 residues. Looked up from germline, CDR1 is SGHNT and CDR2 is YENEEA. V was trimmed by 5 bases and J by 2 bases, leaving 15 bases between them. CDR3 in amino acids: CASSDTRGHNTEAFF. DNA of the CDR3: TGTGCCAGCAGCGATACCCGGGGACACAACACTGAAGCTTTCTTT.

This clone was observed a single time. Mismatch with germline at one junction end may stem from a read error. The rearrangement uses TRBV19 and TRBJ2-1; tentative D call: TRBD2 (6 bases). Per the germline V gene, CDR1 is LNHDA and CDR2 is SQIVND (reference sequence). This CDR3 has 16 amino acids. In nucleotides, the CDR3 is TGTGCCAGTAGTCTAGAACTAGCTGGGCTCTACAATGAGCAGTTCTTC. Its translation: CASSLELAGLYNEQFF.

The chain joins TRBV28 to TRBJ1-2; 8 bases are a match to TRBD1. V shed 3 bases, J shed 3 bases, and the junction held 12 bases outside the gene matches. In germline, CDR1 is MDHEN, CDR2 SYDVKM. The CDR3 totals 17 residues. The CDR3 is CASSFRSGTGVYYGYTF. The CDR3 DNA reads TGTGCCAGCAGTTTTAGGTCCGGGACAGGAGTCTACTATGGCTACACCTTC.

This clone is a singleton in its sample. V usage is TRBV9 and J usage is TRBJ2-1, with a weak D call TRBD1 (7 bases). Deletions cut 2 bases from V and 8 bases from J, with 17 bases between. Per the germline V gene, CDR1 is SGDLS and CDR2 is YYNGEE. The CDR3 is 15 residues long. In DNA form, the CDR3 reads TGTGCCAGCAGCGTGGAGGGGGCCGGTGGGGATGAGCAGTTCTTC. Protein: CASSVEGAGGDEQFF. The full variable domain, rest sourced from reference TRBV9 and TRBJ2-1, is DSGVTQTPKHLITATGQRVTLRCSPRSGDLSVYWYQQSLDQGLQFLIQYYNGEERAKGNILERFSAQQFPDLHSELNLSSLELGDSALYFCASSVEGAGGDEQFFGPGTRLTVL.

This chain uses TRBV6-1 with TRBJ1-2; 9 positions match TRBD1. CDR3 length: 13 amino acids. Per the germline V gene, CDR1 is MNHNS and CDR2 is SASEGT. J gave up 8 bases and V 6 bases, and 7 bases lay outside the gene matches. This CDR3 reads CASSRTGTGGYTF. The CDR3 bases are TGTGCCAGCAGCAGGACCGGGACAGGGGGCTACACCTTC.

The rearrangement links TRBV30 to TRBJ1-2, with TRBD1 matching over 8 bases. Germline CDR1 is GTSNPN and CDR2 is SVGIG (reference sequence). The V and J ends lost 2 bases and 4 bases, in that order; junction bases with no gene match: 12. The CDR3 loop spans 16 amino acids. CDR3 loop: CAWSRGGQGASYGYTF. In nucleotides, the CDR3 is TGTGCCTGGAGTCGAGGAGGGCAGGGGGCGTCCTATGGCTACACCTTC.

This chain connects TRBV11-3 to TRBJ2-5, with 8 positions matching TRBD2. The germline gives CDR1 SGHNT, CDR2 YENEEA. The V segment lost 5 bases and the J segment 5 bases; nucleotides outside the gene matches: 13. The CDR3 covers 16 residues. The CDR3 region is CASSPVTGGPGETQYF. CDR3 coding DNA: TGTGCCAGCAGCCCCGTGACGGGGGGGCCGGGGGAGACCCAGTACTTC.